This T cell receptor (beta chain) comes out of a study of OX40 agonist ivuxolimab in advanced cancers. About the study: Dose-escalation patients had hepatocellular carcinoma, melanoma, renal cell or head and neck cancer. Study-wide points: In the 0.1 to 3.0 mg/kg range, CD4+ and CD8+ blood T cells had expanded clonally by week 6.

Repertoires were generated with immunoSEQ multiplex PCR, while TCRdb's copy carries only in-frame clones and drops some. Of 50,000 or so clones listed, about 85% were seen once; the top ten hold about 20%. As regards this clone: What it binds is not known.

The CDR3 consists of 16 residues. Germline CDR1 is SGHTA and CDR2 is FQGTGA. Between the trimmed V and J ends, which lost 5 bases and 3 bases, there was a span of 18 bases. The receptor was isolated from an adult with an advanced solid tumor such as melanoma, head and neck, liver or kidney cancer. The chain uses TRBV7-3 and TRBJ2-3, with unresolved D. The sample consisted of CD4+ or CD8+ T cells sorted from blood, taken in a trial of the OX40 agonist ivuxolimab. The CDR3 nucleotides are TGTGCCAGCAGCAAGAGCCTAGTTCTCGGGACAGATACGCAGTATTTT. Translated: CASSKSLVLGTDTQYF.